This is a list of T cell receptor beta chains from one sample in a study of T cells in Graves' hyperthyroidism and ophthalmopathy. TCRdb redid the calling of the multiplex PCR reads with MiXCR, one entry per CDR3 protein. Of 250,000 to 350,000 distinct CDR3 sequences in the sample, about 17% are singletons; the top ten hold around 58%. Material for sequencing was blood. Receptor source: a woman aged 55-69 years with Graves' ophthalmopathy. CDR3s include the opening cysteine and the closing phenylalanine or tryptophan. Fields, in order: D gene, J gene, CDR3 length, clone size, V gene, CDR3 DNA, CDR3 protein. The D gene is left open where the match is weak. A clone size is listed for some rows: how often the clone was seen (once, few, many), or a class if it is expanded.

TRBD1,TRBJ1-2,17,few,TRBV4-3,TGCGCCAGCAGCCAAGATCTACAGGGACAGGGTGACTATGGCTACACCTTC,CASSQDLQGQGDYGYTF
TRBD2,TRBJ2-7,15,many,TRBV27,TGTGCCAGCAGTCCGGTAGCGGGAGGGCCCTACGAGCAGTACTTC,CASSPVAGGPYEQYF
TRBD1,TRBJ1-6,16,.,TRBV5-1,TGCGCCAGCAGCGAAACGGGACAGGGGATTAATTCACCCCCCCACTTT,CASSETGQGINSPPHF
.,TRBJ2-3,11,.,TRBV7-9,TGTGCCAGCAGCTTCGGGGCCGCGCAGTATTTT,CASSFGAAQYF
.,TRBJ2-1,12,few,TRBV15,TGTGCCACCAGCAGTAAATACAATGAGCAGTTCTTC,CATSSKYNEQFF
.,TRBJ2-1,15,once,TRBV20-1,TGCAGTGCTAGGGGTGGCCGGACAGTCTACAATGAGCAGTTCTTC,CSARGGRTVYNEQFF
TRBD1,TRBJ2-7,15,.,TRBV20-1,TGCAGTGCTAGAGGAGTAGACAGGGATTTCTACGAGCAGTACTTC,CSARGVDRDFYEQYF
TRBD2,TRBJ2-3,17,.,TRBV5-5,TGTGCCAGCAGCAGCGGACTAGCGGGAGTATCCACAGATACGCAGTATTTT,CASSSGLAGVSTDTQYF
TRBD2,TRBJ2-3,17,few,TRBV5-1,TGCGCCAGCAGCTTGGGGGGCTCAGCGGGAATGACAGATACGCAGTATTTT,CASSLGGSAGMTDTQYF
.,TRBJ1-4,13,many,TRBV6-1,TGTGCCAGCAGTAGGACGATGGGCGAAAAACTGTTTTTT,CASSRTMGEKLFF
.,TRBJ1-3,16,.,TRBV5-6,TGTGCCAGCAGCTTCGGAACAACACGGGAAGGAAACACCATATATTTT,CASSFGTTREGNTIYF
.,TRBJ2-7,14,many,TRBV28,TGTGCCAGCAATGCCCTGGTGGTCCCCTACGAGCAGTACTTC,CASNALVVPYEQYF
.,TRBJ1-4,12,many,TRBV15,TGTGCCACCAGCGGACCCCTTGAAAAACTGTTTTTT,CATSGPLEKLFF
TRBD1,TRBJ2-1,16,.,TRBV4-3,TGCGCCAGCAGCCAAGAGACAGGGGTTAACTACAATGAGCAGTTCTTC,CASSQETGVNYNEQFF
.,TRBJ1-2,16,.,TRBV28,TGTGCCAGCAGAACCCTTGGGGGACTAGAACCTTATGGCTACACCTTC,CASRTLGGLEPYGYTF
TRBD1,TRBJ2-7,15,many,TRBV20-1,TGCAGTGCTGGAAGCCCAACAGGGGGAGGCTACGAGCAGTACTTC,CSAGSPTGGGYEQYF
.,TRBJ1-6,14,few,TRBV5-1,TGCGCCAGCAGCCCAACCCGGGCCGATTCACCCCTCCACTTT,CASSPTRADSPLHF
.,TRBJ1-4,13,many,TRBV20-1,TGCAGTGCTAGATACAGGGAAGGTGAAAAACTGTTTTTT,CSARYREGEKLFF
.,TRBJ1-5,13,.,TRBV7-9,TGTGCCAGCAGCAGCTGGGTAGATCAGCCCCAGCATTTT,CASSSWVDQPQHF
.,TRBJ1-4,13,.,TRBV10-3,TGTGCCATCAGTGAGACAGGAACAGAAAAACTGTTTTTT,CAISETGTEKLFF
.,TRBJ1-6,15,few,TRBV6-5,TGTGCCAGCAGTTACTCGAGTAGGGGGGGTTCACCCCTCCACTTT,CASSYSSRGGSPLHF
.,TRBJ1-5,14,many,TRBV6-5,TGTGCCAGCAGTTACGGTGGGGGGGCGCAGCCCCAGCATTTT,CASSYGGGAQPQHF
.,TRBJ2-2,14,.,TRBV4-2,TGTGCCAGCAGCCAAGTTTTTAGCGGCGGGGAGCTGTTTTTT,CASSQVFSGGELFF
TRBD1,TRBJ1-1,15,few,TRBV7-9,TGTGCCAGCAGCTTGGAAGGCCCAGGGGGGGGACGGGCTTTCTTT,CASSLEGPGGGRAFF
.,TRBJ2-5,14,many,TRBV7-2,TGTGCCAGCAGCTTAGGCGGCAAACCGGGGGCCCAGTACTTC,CASSLGGKPGAQYF
.,TRBJ1-1,13,.,TRBV28,TGTGCCAGCAGTTTAAGGCGGTGGACTGAAGCTTTCTTT,CASSLRRWTEAFF
TRBD1,TRBJ2-1,18,.,TRBV27,TGTGCCAGCAGTCTGCTGCCGCCGGGACAGGGGGCCTCGGGCGGGCAGTTCTTC,CASSLLPPGQGASGGQFF
.,TRBJ1-2,15,many,TRBV4-2,TGTGCCAGCAGCCAGTTGGGGGCCCTTGAGAATGGCTACACCTTC,CASSQLGALENGYTF
TRBD1,TRBJ1-2,15,many,TRBV7-2,TGTGCCAGCAGCTCGAGACAGGGGTCGTCCTATGGCTACACCTTC,CASSSRQGSSYGYTF
TRBD2,TRBJ2-5,16,.,TRBV5-1,TGCGCCAGCAGCTCAACTAGCGGGGGGTTCCAAGAGACCCAGTACTTC,CASSSTSGGFQETQYF
.,TRBJ2-1,16,many,TRBV27,TGTGCCAGCTCCAAAAGGGGGGCCCAGTTTAACAATGAGCAGTTCTTC,CASSKRGAQFNNEQFF
.,TRBJ1-3,16,many,TRBV3-1,TGTGCCAGCAGCCAACTCACCGCTCGGACGGGAAACACCATATATTTT,CASSQLTARTGNTIYF
.,TRBJ1-1,15,few,TRBV20-1,TGCAGTGCTAGAGATTGGGGGAAAGGAGGACCTGAAGCTTTCTTT,CSARDWGKGGPEAFF
.,TRBJ2-1,16,many,TRBV9,TGTGCCAGCAGCGTAGAGGCGCGGGGCTACTACAATGAGCAGTTCTTC,CASSVEARGYYNEQFF
TRBD2,TRBJ2-3,16,many,TRBV5-1,TGCGCCAGCAGCTGGGGGACTAGCGGGAGTATGGATACGCAGTATTTT,CASSWGTSGSMDTQYF
.,TRBJ1-1,13,few,TRBV9,TGTGCCAGCAGCGCCGAGTTGAACACTGAAGCTTTCTTT,CASSAELNTEAFF
TRBD2,TRBJ2-5,16,many,TRBV7-9,TGTGCCAGCAGCCTCAGCCGCGGGGGTCCCCAAGAGACCCAGTACTTC,CASSLSRGGPQETQYF
.,TRBJ1-4,13,.,TRBV9,TGTGCCAGCAGCCGGGACGCTAATGAAAAACTGTTTTTT,CASSRDANEKLFF
.,TRBJ2-5,15,many,TRBV11-2,TGTGCCAGCAGTTATATTACAGGTTTCGGAGAGACCCAGTACTTC,CASSYITGFGETQYF
TRBD1,TRBJ2-6,17,.,TRBV27,TGTGCCAGCAGATCGGGACAGACTCTTTCTGGGGCCAACGTCCTGACTTTC,CASRSGQTLSGANVLTF
TRBD1,TRBJ2-7,16,few,TRBV5-4,TGTGCCAGCAGCTTGGAGCCATTGACAGGGCCCTACGAGCAGTACTTC,CASSLEPLTGPYEQYF
.,TRBJ1-2,13,.,TRBV5-1,TGCGCCAGCAGAGAGGACAGTAACTATGGCTACACCTTC,CASREDSNYGYTF
.,TRBJ1-4,14,few,TRBV6-5,.,CASSSSGANEKLFF
TRBD1,TRBJ2-3,15,many,TRBV27,TGTGCCAGCAGTTCCGGGACAGGGTACACAGATACGCAGTATTTT,CASSSGTGYTDTQYF
TRBD1,TRBJ1-1,13,many,TRBV20-1,TGCAGTGCAGTTGACAGGGTGTCCACTGAAGCTTTCTTT,CSAVDRVSTEAFF
TRBD2,TRBJ2-1,14,few,TRBV12-5,TGTGCTAGTGCCCGGACTAGCTCCTACAATGAGCAGTTCTTC,CASARTSSYNEQFF
.,TRBJ2-1,13,many,TRBV27,TGTGCCAGCAGTTTATCTTCGGGGAATGAGCAGTTCTTC,CASSLSSGNEQFF
.,TRBJ2-4,14,many,TRBV18,TGTGCCAGCTCACCAGACTTAGCCAAAAACATTCAGTACTTC,CASSPDLAKNIQYF
.,TRBJ2-5,13,few,TRBV24-1,TGTGCCACCAGTGAAACAGGGTCTGAGACCCAGTACTTC,CATSETGSETQYF
.,TRBJ1-2,15,.,TRBV5-1,TGCGCCAGCAGCTTGGCTGGTACGGCAGGGTATGGCTACACCTTC,CASSLAGTAGYGYTF
TRBD2,TRBJ2-7,16,few,TRBV28,TGTGCCAGCAGTCCACGCCTGACTAGCGGGAAGGACGAGCAGTACTTC,CASSPRLTSGKDEQYF
TRBD1,TRBJ1-6,17,few,TRBV11-2,TGTGCCAGCAGCTTAGGCGGGACAGGGGCCTATAATTCACCCCTCCACTTT,CASSLGGTGAYNSPLHF
TRBD2,TRBJ2-7,15,many,TRBV12-3/TRBV12-4,TGTGCCAGCAGTTTTAGGGCTAGCGGCTCCTACGAGCAGTACTTC,CASSFRASGSYEQYF
.,TRBJ2-3,16,many,TRBV12-5,TGTGCTAGTGGTCCAAGACAGTTCCCTAGCACAGATACGCAGTATTTT,CASGPRQFPSTDTQYF
TRBD2,TRBJ2-1,15,.,TRBV7-2,TGTGCCAGCAGCGGGAGTAGCGGGGGGTTTGATGAGCAGTTCTTC,CASSGSSGGFDEQFF
.,TRBJ2-7,10,many,TRBV28,TGTGCCAGCGGGGACTACGAGCAGTACTTC,CASGDYEQYF
TRBD2,TRBJ2-1,15,few,TRBV5-1,TGCGCCAGCAGCTTGGCGGGAGGGACGATATATGAGCAGTTCTTC,CASSLAGGTIYEQFF